Sequencing of this T cell receptor (beta chain) was carried out in a study of T cell changes during pregnancy in multiple sclerosis. The CDR3 contains 17 residues. CDR1 is LNHDA and CDR2 is SQIVND in the germline V gene (reference sequence). Unmatched junction bases numbered 6, after V lost 5 bases and J lost 3 bases. The table came from immunoSEQ multiplex PCR; TCRdb's copy has only in-frame clones and leaves some out. The sample contains around 57,000 clones, more than 80% of which appear only once. The receptor was derived from a female donor in good health, enrolled as a control in a pregnancy study. Source: peripheral blood, taken in the first trimester of pregnancy. V and J are TRBV19 and TRBJ2-3; 15 bases map to TRBD2. DNA of the CDR3: TGTGCCAGTAGTCCAGCTGGACTAGCGGGGGGGACAGATACGCAGTATTTT. Translated: CASSPAGLAGGTDTQYF.